What follows are 15 T cell receptor beta chains derived from one specimen sequenced in a study of T cell repertoires in cytomegalovirus infection (dated by TCRdb to 2018 to 2020). Sequencing was performed on an Illumina HiSeq 1500. TCRdb trimmed public reads at Q25 via fastp, called clones via MiXCR and kept in-frame beta chains. Entries are consolidated by CDR3 protein sequence, retaining the most common genes and DNA. The sample table shows around 530,000 distinct CDR3 sequences, and about 26% are seen once. The top ten constitute less than 15% of the sample. What was sequenced was PBMCs. These receptors came from a human donor in good health (CMV status not recorded). Some clones in this sample may be carry-over from other donors' samples.

V gene TRBV13 combines with J gene TRBJ2-5; D might be TRBD2 (6 bases). The germline V gene encodes CDR1 PRHDT and CDR2 FYEKMQ (reference sequence). There are 17 residues in the CDR3. The V end was cut by 2 bases, the J end by 5 bases, with 21 bases between. In DNA form, the CDR3 reads TGTGCCAGCAGCTTAAGTGGCGGAGGGCCTCGTGGGGAGACCCAGTACTTC. This translates into CASSLSGGGPRGETQYF.

A note on this clonotype: At one end the junction does not follow the germline gene, possibly because of a read error. The chain links TRBV20-1 to TRBJ1-2; perhaps TRBD1 as D (6 bases). The length of the CDR3 is 13 residues. The germline V gene has CDR1 DFQATT and CDR2 SNEGSKA (reference sequence). The CDR3 loop reads CRARVQGSHGYTF. CDR3 nucleotides: TGCAGGGCTAGAGTACAGGGTAGCCATGGCTACACCTTC.

This chain uses TRBV10-2 with TRBJ2-7; TRBD2 matches 10 bases. Germline V gene data show CDR1 as WSHSY and CDR2 as SAAADI. This CDR3 contains 13 residues. V gave up 5 bases and J gave up 7 bases; unmatched junction bases: 5. The CDR3 loop reads CASSLEREGEQYV. The CDR3 region has the DNA TGCGCCAGCAGTCTGGAGCGGGAGGGAGAGCAGTACGTC.

This clonotype was seen at least ten times. The chain combines TRBV7-2 with TRBJ2-4, with D possibly being TRBD1 or TRBD2 (6 bases each). Between the trimmed V and J ends, which lost 1 base and 11 bases, there was a span of 15 bases. The CDR3 is 14 amino acids. Germline lookup yields CDR1 SGHTA and CDR2 FQGNSA. CDR3 protein: CASSLGGASVFQYF. CDR3 DNA sequence: TGTGCCAGCAGCTTAGGGGGGGCCTCAGTTTTTCAGTACTTC.

This clonotype was found many times. The chain uses TRBV10-3 and TRBJ1-5; 8 bases align to TRBD1. Germline lookup yields CDR1 ENHRY and CDR2 SYGVKD. After removal of 0 bases from V and 7 bases from J, the junction contained 8 bases not matched to a gene. The CDR3 length is 16 residues. The CDR3 DNA follows: TGTGCCATCAGTGAGTCTCAGGACAGGGCTGGGCAGCCCCAGCATTTT. It translates to CAISESQDRAGQPQHF.

The J gene is TRBJ2-2, the V gene TRBV19, with 12 bases lining up with TRBD1. This CDR3 has 16 amino acids. The germline V gene encodes CDR1 LNHDA and CDR2 SQIVND (reference sequence). The V and J ends lost 4 bases and 2 bases, in that order; junction bases with no gene match: 2. The CDR3 is CASSRGQGANTGELFF. The CDR3 nucleotides read TGTGCCAGTAGTAGGGGACAGGGGGCTAACACCGGGGAGCTGTTTTTT.

This clonotype showed up just a few times. The gene calls are TRBV20-1 and TRBJ2-2, with 10 bases identical to TRBD2. V shed 6 bases, J shed 6 bases, and the junction held 10 bases outside the gene matches. Germline V gene data show CDR1 as DFQATT and CDR2 as SNEGSKA (reference sequence). The length of the CDR3 is 15 residues. In nucleotides, the CDR3 is TGCAGTGCCTCCGAGCTAGCGGGAGCGGCCGGGGAGCTGTTTTTT. Protein: CSASELAGAAGELFF.

Of note for this clonotype: One end of the junction is discordant with germline, which a read error may explain. This chain connects TRBV5-4 to TRBJ1-3, with no clear D. Germline lookup yields CDR1 SGHNT and CDR2 YYREEE (reference sequence). The CDR3 is 16 amino acids. Written as DNA, the CDR3 is TGTGCCAGCAGCACCTCTGGACTAAGCTCTGGAAACACCATTTATTTT. It translates to CASSTSGLSSGNTIYF.

This clonotype has at least ten counts. The genes are TRBV7-2 and TRBJ1-1; D perhaps matches TRBD1 (5 bases). The CDR3 loop spans 13 amino acids. In germline, CDR1 is SGHTA, CDR2 FQGNSA. With 3 bases removed from V and 2 bases from J, the gap between germline ends came to 7 bases. DNA of the CDR3: TGTGCCAGCAGCTTCGGGACTAACACTGAAGCTTTCTTT. It translates to CASSFGTNTEAFF.

The chain uses TRBV19 and TRBJ2-1; possibly TRBD2 for D (5 bases). The CDR3 runs to 15 residues. Germline-derived CDR1 and CDR2 are LNHDA and SQIVND (reference sequence). Trimming removed 3 bases from V and 0 bases from J, with 9 bases in between. This CDR3 is CASSILGSSYNEQFF. Written as DNA, the CDR3 is TGTGCCAGTAGTATTCTTGGGAGCTCCTACAATGAGCAGTTCTTC.

This chain connects TRBV12-3 or TRBV12-4 to TRBJ2-5, with 7 bases matching TRBD1. The length of the CDR3 is 13 residues. Losses at the gene ends were 5 bases for V and 7 bases for J; bases not matched to a gene: 7. The CDR3 protein is CASSGRGQGTQYF. The CDR3 bases are TGTGCCAGCAGTGGAAGGGGGCAGGGGACCCAGTACTTC.

The rearrangement links TRBV19 to TRBJ1-4; 7 bases map to TRBD1. The CDR3 has 16 amino acids. V lost 4 bases and J lost 0; bases outside the gene matches: 5. Per germline, CDR1 LNHDA and CDR2 SQIVND (reference sequence). This CDR3 reads CASSRQGIATNEKLFF. The CDR3 DNA reads as TGTGCCAGTAGTAGACAGGGAATTGCAACTAATGAAAAACTGTTTTTT.

The CDR3 nucleotides are TGTGCCAGCAGCCTAGACTCGGTCGGGGTCTACGAGCAGTACTTC. Its protein is CASSLDSVGVYEQYF. The rearrangement uses TRBV7-2 and TRBJ2-7, with D maybe TRBD2 (5 bases). This CDR3 comprises 15 residues. Germline V CDR1 and CDR2: SGHTA, FQGNSA. With 5 bases removed from V and 3 bases from J, the gap between germline ends came to 17 bases.

This clonotype has just a few counts. The rearrangement joins TRBV6-5 to TRBJ2-7, with a weak D call TRBD1 (7 bases). The V end lost 6 bases, the J end lost 3 bases, and 21 bases lay between the germline ends. Looked up from germline, CDR1 is MNHEY and CDR2 is SVGAGI. The CDR3 sequence is 16 residues long. The CDR3 nucleotides read TGTGCCAGCAGCCCCCAGGGGGGACTGAAACTCTACGAGCAGTACTTC. Its protein is CASSPQGGLKLYEQYF.

Points on this clonotype: The missing conserved phenylalanine or tryptophan at the end of this CDR3 makes a read error likely. The rearrangement joins TRBV7-2 to TRBJ2-1, with TRBD1 matching over 9 bases. The germline CDR1 and CDR2 sequences are SGHTA and FQGNSA. Trimming at V came to 5 bases and at J to 5 bases, leaving 4 bases not matched to a gene. The CDR3 totals 14 residues. The CDR3, as DNA: TGTGCCAGCAGCCGGGACAGGGTGAACAATGAGCAGTTCTCC. This codes for CASSRDRVNNEQFS.